The text below deals with one TCR beta chain. Its cognate antigen has yet to be identified. The input lacks base qualities; no much larger clone sits a single base away. This specimen comes from a study of T cell repertoires in cytomegalovirus infection (dated by TCRdb to 2018 to 2020). For context, the study as a whole: Because public TCR beta signatures pointed to carriage of CMV infection together with the matching HLA type, the HLA type of each donor mattered for the analysis. General findings and caveats noted by the study authors: In both this cohort and an independent roughly 400-donor cohort, the cumulative frequency of public TCR beta family members distinguished carriers of CMV infection plus the relevant HLA type. The ex vivo response was dominated by HLA-C-restricted CMV-specific TCR beta clonotypes, and the single most frequent clonotype in two of eight donors was supplied by these HLA-C-restricted clonotypes.

The CDR3 holds 13 amino acids from the cysteine to the phenylalanine. The CDR3 DNA has 39 bases and is translated from base 1. The V end loses 1 base and the J end loses 3 bases, and a stretch of 7 bases separates them. Taken from the germline V gene (reference sequence), the CDR1 and CDR2 loops are GTSNPN and SVGIG. The sequencing machine was an Illumina HiSeq 1500. The public reads were quality trimmed at Q25 with fastp and then assembled into clones with MiXCR by TCRdb, keeping productive beta chains. Identical CDR3 proteins give one entry, which carries the most common genes and DNA. This sample gives about 400,000 distinct CDR3 sequences in total; 15% to 20% of them show up just once. The ten largest clones represent 8.7% of the sample.

The chain links TRBV30 with TRBJ1-5, with an unclear D gene assignment. The receptor's source is a human donor in good health (CMV status not recorded). Some clones in this sample may be carry-over from other donors' samples. Material for sequencing was PBMCs. The CDR3 in this case is CAWSASYNQPQHF. In nucleotide form, the sequence is TGTGCCTGGAGTGCCAGCTACAATCAGCCCCAGCATTTT.